These T cell receptor beta chains were read from a single sample in a study of relationships among human T cell subsets. MiXCR, applied by TCRdb to the multiplex PCR reads, yields one record per CDR3 protein. The repertoire holds 2,800 or so distinct CDR3 sequences, almost 85% seen once, with approximately 16% in the top ten. Source material: total T cells sorted from blood. The receptors stem from a man between 35 and 55 years old in good health. Each CDR3 is given with its conserved first and last residue. A D gene is named only where the DNA matches it firmly. Some rows mark clone size as missing; the rest say once, few, many or name a class of expanded clone.

NA,TRBV12-3/TRBV12-4,TRBJ2-7,once,TGTGCCAGCAGTTTGTTCGGGACTCCCAGCGAGCAGTACTTC,CASSLFGTPSEQYF
TRBD2,TRBV27,TRBJ2-3,few,TGTGCCAGCAGTTTTCTAGCGGGCACAGATACGCAGTATTTT,CASSFLAGTDTQYF
TRBD1,TRBV11-2,TRBJ1-1,NA,TGTGCCAGCAGCAGGACAGGGGGTTTTACTGAAGCTTTCTTT,CASSRTGGFTEAFF
NA,TRBV28,TRBJ2-7,NA,TGTGCCAGCAGTTTATGGGGGGCGCAGCAGTACTTC,CASSLWGAQQYF
NA,TRBV28,TRBJ1-1,NA,TGTGCCAGTAAAGGGGGGGTTTGGAACACTGAAGCTTTCTTT,CASKGGVWNTEAFF
NA,TRBV12-3/TRBV12-4,TRBJ2-7,NA,TGTGCCAGCAGTTTAGCGGGCCCCTCCTACGAGCAGTACTTC,CASSLAGPSYEQYF
NA,TRBV30,TRBJ1-1,NA,TGTGCCTGGAGCGGACAGCTCATGAACACTGAAGCTTTCTTT,CAWSGQLMNTEAFF
NA,TRBV29-1,TRBJ2-3,NA,TGCAGCGTTGAGGCAGGGGCAGATACGCAGTATTTT,CSVEAGADTQYF
NA,TRBV5-1,TRBJ2-7,NA,TGCGCCAGCAGCCCTAGCTCCTACGAGCAGTACTTC,CASSPSSYEQYF
NA,TRBV29-1,TRBJ1-1,NA,TGCAGCGTCCAGCTGAACACTGAAGCTTTCTTT,CSVQLNTEAFF